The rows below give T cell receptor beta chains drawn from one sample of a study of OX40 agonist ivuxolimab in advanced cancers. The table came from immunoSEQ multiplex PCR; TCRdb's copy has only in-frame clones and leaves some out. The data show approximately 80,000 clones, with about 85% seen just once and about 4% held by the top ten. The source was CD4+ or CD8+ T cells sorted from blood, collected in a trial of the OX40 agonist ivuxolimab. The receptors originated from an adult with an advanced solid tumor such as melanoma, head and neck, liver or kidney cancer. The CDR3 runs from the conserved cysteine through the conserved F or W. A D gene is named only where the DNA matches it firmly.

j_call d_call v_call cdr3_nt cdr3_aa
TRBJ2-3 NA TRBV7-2 TGTGCCAGCAGCTATAGCACCCGGGATACGCAGTATTTT CASSYSTRDTQYF
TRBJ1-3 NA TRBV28 TGTGCCAGCAGTCGTAACGGGGCTACGGGAAACACCATATATTTT CASSRNGATGNTIYF
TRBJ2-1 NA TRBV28 TGTGCCAGCAGTTCTATCGGGAGTCCGATGGGAAATGAGCAGTTCTTC CASSSIGSPMGNEQFF
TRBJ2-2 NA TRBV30 TGTGCCTGGCGATTTAGGCGAGCGAACACCGGGGAGCTGTTTTTT CAWRFRRANTGELFF
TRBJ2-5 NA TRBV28 TGTGCCAGCAGTACCCCTAGGACAGACAGACAAGAGACCCAGTACTTC CASSTPRTDRQETQYF
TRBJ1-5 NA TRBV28 TGTGCCAGCAGTACTCCTCGGAACAATCAGCCCCAGCATTTT CASSTPRNNQPQHF
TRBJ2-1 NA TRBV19 TGTGCCAGTAGTATTTTAGGGGCAAATGAGCAGTTCTTC CASSILGANEQFF
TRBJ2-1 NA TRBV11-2 TGTGCCAGCAGCGAAGGGGGTGGGAGGGCCCGAGTTGAGCAGTTCTTC CASSEGGGRARVEQFF
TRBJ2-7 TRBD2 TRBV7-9 TGTGCCAGCAGCTCCCCTGAGCGGGGTGGGATCTACGAGCAGTACTTC CASSSPERGGIYEQYF
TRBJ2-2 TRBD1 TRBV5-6 TGTGCCAGCAGCTTATTGGACAGGGGGTACACCGGGGAGCTGTTTTTT CASSLLDRGYTGELFF